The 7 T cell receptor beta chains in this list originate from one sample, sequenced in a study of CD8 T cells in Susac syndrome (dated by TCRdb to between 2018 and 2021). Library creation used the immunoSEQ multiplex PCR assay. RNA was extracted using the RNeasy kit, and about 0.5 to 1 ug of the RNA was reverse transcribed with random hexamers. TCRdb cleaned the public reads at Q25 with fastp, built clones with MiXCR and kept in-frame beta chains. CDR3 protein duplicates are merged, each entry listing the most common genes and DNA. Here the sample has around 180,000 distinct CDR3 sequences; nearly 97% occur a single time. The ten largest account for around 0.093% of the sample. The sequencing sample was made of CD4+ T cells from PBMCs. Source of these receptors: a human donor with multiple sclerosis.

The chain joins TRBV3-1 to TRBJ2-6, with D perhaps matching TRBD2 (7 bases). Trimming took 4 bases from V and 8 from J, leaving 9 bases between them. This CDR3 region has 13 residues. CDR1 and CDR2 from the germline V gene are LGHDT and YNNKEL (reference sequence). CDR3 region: CASSPGGTNVLTF. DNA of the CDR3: TGTGCCAGCAGCCCGGGGGGCACCAACGTCCTGACTTTC. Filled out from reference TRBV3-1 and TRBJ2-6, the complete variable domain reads DTAVSQTPKYLVTQMGNDKSIKCEQNLGHDTMYWYKQDSKKFLKIMFSYNNKELIINETVPNRFSPKSPDKAHLNLHINSLELGDSAVYFCASSPGGTNVLTFGAGSRLTVL.

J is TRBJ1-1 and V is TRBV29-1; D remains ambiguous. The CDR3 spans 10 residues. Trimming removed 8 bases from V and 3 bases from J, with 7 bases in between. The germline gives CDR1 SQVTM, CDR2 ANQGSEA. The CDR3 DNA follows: TGCAGCACTCTTGACACTGAAGCTTTCTTT. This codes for CSTLDTEAFF.

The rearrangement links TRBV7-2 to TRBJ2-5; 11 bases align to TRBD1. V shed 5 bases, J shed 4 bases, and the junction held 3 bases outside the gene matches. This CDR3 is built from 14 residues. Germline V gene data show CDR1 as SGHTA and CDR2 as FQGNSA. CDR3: CASSQGQGGETQYF. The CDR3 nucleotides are TGTGCCAGCAGCCAGGGACAGGGGGGAGAGACCCAGTACTTC.

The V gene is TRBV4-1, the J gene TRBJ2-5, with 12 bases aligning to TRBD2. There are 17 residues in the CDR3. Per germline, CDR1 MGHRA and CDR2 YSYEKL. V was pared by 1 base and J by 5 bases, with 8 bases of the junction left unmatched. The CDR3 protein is CASSQASSGGARETQYF. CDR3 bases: TGCGCCAGCAGCCAAGCGTCTAGCGGGGGGGCCCGGGAGACCCAGTACTTC.

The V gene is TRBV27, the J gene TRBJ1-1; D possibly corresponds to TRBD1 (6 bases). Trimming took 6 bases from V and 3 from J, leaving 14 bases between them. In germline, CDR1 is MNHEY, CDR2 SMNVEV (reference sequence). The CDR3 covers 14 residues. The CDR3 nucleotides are TGTGCCAGCAGAGGACAGCCGAGTTACACTGAAGCTTTCTTT. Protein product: CASRGQPSYTEAFF.

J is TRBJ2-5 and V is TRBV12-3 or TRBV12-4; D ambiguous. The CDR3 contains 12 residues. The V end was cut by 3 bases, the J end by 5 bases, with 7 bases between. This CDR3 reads CASSFKRETQYF. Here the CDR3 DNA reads TGTGCCAGCAGTTTTAAGCGCGAGACCCAGTACTTC.

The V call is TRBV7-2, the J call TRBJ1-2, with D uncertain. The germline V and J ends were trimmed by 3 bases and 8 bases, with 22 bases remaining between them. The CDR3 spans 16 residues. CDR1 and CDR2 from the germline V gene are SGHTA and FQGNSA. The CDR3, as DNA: TGTGCCAGCAGCTTGTCCCAACTCAGCAGTCTCGGAGGCTACACCTTC. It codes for CASSLSQLSSLGGYTF.